The 23 T cell receptor beta chains listed next were all sequenced from one sample in a study of cytomegalovirus exposure and HLA in healthy donors. Primers: 60 Vbeta forward and 13 Jbeta reverse. The data were produced by immunoSEQ multiplex PCR, yet TCRdb's version contains in-frame clones alone and is incomplete. The sample lists more than 75,000 clones; roughly 81% were seen once. Sequencing input: PBMCs. These receptors all come from a young woman in good health and CMV-seropositive.

The V and J genes are TRBV7-9 and TRBJ1-6; D may be TRBD1 (5 bases). The CDR3 loop spans 15 amino acids. Germline lookup yields CDR1 SEHNR and CDR2 FQNEAQ (reference sequence). Trimming pared 5 bases from V and 8 bases from J, leaving 16 bases between. In DNA, the CDR3 is TGTGCCAGCAGCCTTCCCCAGGGTGTTGATTCACCCCTCCACTTT. It yields the protein CASSLPQGVDSPLHF.

The table lists this clone with a count of one. This sequence joins TRBV4-1 and TRBJ2-7; D may be TRBD2 (6 bases). V was cut by 8 bases and J by 2 bases, with 16 bases left in between. This CDR3 is built from 14 residues. The V gene's germline CDR1 is MGHRA and CDR2 YSYEKL. The CDR3: CASSRGGNAYEQYF. CDR3 DNA: TGCGCCAGCTCCCGGGGCGGGAATGCCTACGAGCAGTACTTC.

The J gene is TRBJ1-3, the V gene TRBV6-1; D is unclear. The V end was cut by 8 bases, the J end by 0 bases, with 8 bases between. Germline values: CDR1 MNHNS, CDR2 SASEGT. The CDR3 is 13 residues long. The CDR3 loop reads CASGPNSGNTIYF. Here the CDR3 DNA reads TGTGCCAGCGGGCCGAACTCTGGAAACACCATATATTTT.

V gene TRBV29-1 combines with J gene TRBJ2-1; no reliable D call. Germline values: CDR1 SQVTM, CDR2 ANQGSEA. This CDR3 comprises 13 residues. V was clipped by 4 bases and J by 3 bases, with 10 bases between them. The CDR3 sequence: CSVAWLVYNEQFF. The CDR3 DNA is TGCAGCGTTGCTTGGCTAGTCTACAATGAGCAGTTCTTC.

The CDR3 nucleotides are TGTGCCAGCAGGGAAACGGGGACAGGGGGCCGCGGCTACACCTTC. Translating it yields CASRETGTGGRGYTF. V and J are TRBV6-1 and TRBJ1-2; TRBD1 aligns across 12 bases. Germline CDR1 reads MNHNS; CDR2 reads SASEGT. The trim removed 6 bases at V and 8 bases at J, leaving 10 bases unmatched. This CDR3 has 15 amino acids.

The rearrangement joins TRBV6-6 to TRBJ1-4; TRBD1 agrees at 10 bases. CDR1 MNHNY and CDR2 SVGAGI come from the germline V gene (reference sequence). This CDR3 region has 16 residues. The V and J ends lost 5 bases and 8 bases, in that order; junction bases with no gene match: 11. The chain's CDR3 is CASSRTGTGEEEKLFF. In nucleotides, the CDR3 is TGTGCCAGCAGTAGAACCGGGACAGGGGAGGAAGAAAAACTGTTTTTT.

The chain employs TRBV19 and TRBJ1-3; D is unclear. The V end lost 6 bases, the J end lost 0 bases, and 15 bases lay between the germline ends. Germline assignment: CDR1 LNHDA and CDR2 SQIVND (reference sequence). The CDR3 runs 16 residues. The CDR3 region is CASSITKVSSGNTIYF. The CDR3 DNA reads TGTGCCAGTAGCATCACAAAAGTCTCCTCTGGAAACACCATATATTTT.

This clone was detected once. The V gene is TRBV25-1, the J gene TRBJ1-4, with TRBD1 matching 7 bases. CDR1 MGHDK and CDR2 SYGVNS come from the germline V gene. J was trimmed by 4 bases and V by 8 bases; bases with no gene match: 7. The CDR3 is 14 amino acids. The DNA of the CDR3 is TGTGCCAGCTCAGGGGGTCAGGGTAATGAAAAACTGTTTTTT. Protein: CASSGGQGNEKLFF.

The V gene is TRBV2, the J gene TRBJ1-1; 7 bases are a match to TRBD1. The V and J ends lost 4 bases and 5 bases, in that order; junction bases with no gene match: 7. Germline values: CDR1 SNHLY, CDR2 FYNNEI. The CDR3 contains 14 residues. The CDR3 DNA reads TGTGCCAGCAGTGCAGGGGGGTTCGGGACTGAAGCTTTCTTT. Translation gives CASSAGGFGTEAFF. Complete variable domain (other parts from reference TRBV2 and TRBJ1-1): EPEVTQTPSHQVTQMGQEVILRCVPISNHLYFYWYRQILGQKVEFLVSFYNNEISEKSEIFDDQFSVERPDGSNFTLKIRSTKLEDSAMYFCASSAGGFGTEAFFGQGTRLTVV.

The chain carries TRBV7-9 and TRBJ1-4; D is uncertain. Germline V lookup: CDR1 SEHNR, CDR2 FQNEAQ (reference sequence). V shed 1 base and J shed 7 bases, with 7 bases lying between them. The CDR3 totals 13 residues. The CDR3 coding sequence is TGTGCCAGCAGCTTAGACTCACTTGAAAAACTGTTTTTT. This encodes CASSLDSLEKLFF.

The chain recombines TRBV4-1 with TRBJ2-1; 7 bases match TRBD2. Germline CDR1 is MGHRA and CDR2 is YSYEKL. The J segment lost 3 bases and the V segment lost 5 bases, leaving 1 base of the junction unmatched. The CDR3 spans 13 residues. The CDR3 protein is CASSASGYNEQFF. The CDR3 nucleotides read TGCGCCAGCAGCGCTAGCGGCTACAATGAGCAGTTCTTC.

The V call is TRBV18, the J call TRBJ1-1, with 7 bases identical to TRBD1. The CDR3 is made up of 15 amino acids. Looked up from germline, CDR1 is KGHSH and CDR2 is LQKENI. The V gene end was trimmed by 4 bases and the J gene end by 2 bases; junction bases not matched to a gene: 7. CDR3 nucleotide sequence: TGTGCCAGCTCACTACTGGGACAGAGCAACACTGAAGCTTTCTTT. Protein sequence: CASSLLGQSNTEAFF.

V usage is TRBV15 and J usage is TRBJ2-7; 7 nucleotides agree with TRBD2. Germline assignment: CDR1 LNHNV and CDR2 YYDKDF (reference sequence). CDR3 length: 17 residues. J gave up 5 bases and V 5 bases, and 18 bases lay outside the gene matches. The CDR3 region is CATSRTWGRGDWDEQYF. The CDR3 nucleotides are TGTGCCACCAGCCGAACATGGGGACGGGGGGATTGGGACGAGCAGTACTTC.

The rearrangement uses TRBV5-6 and TRBJ1-5; TRBD1 is a possible D gene (5 bases). The V gene lost 1 base and the J gene lost 4 bases, with 15 bases spanning the gap. Germline V CDR1 and CDR2: SGHDT, YYEEEE. There are 16 residues in the CDR3. CDR3 nucleotide sequence: TGTGCCAGCAGCTTGACCGGGGGACTGGCTAATCAGCCCCAGCATTTT. Translated: CASSLTGGLANQPQHF.

The CDR3 coding sequence is TGCGCCAGCAGCTTGGATCAGGGGACCACCGGGGAGCTGTTTTTT. It encodes CASSLDQGTTGELFF. The rearrangement uses TRBV5-1 and TRBJ2-2; tentatively, D is TRBD1 (6 bases). The CDR3 is made up of 15 amino acids. The V gene's germline CDR1 is SGHRS and CDR2 YFSETQ. Trimming removed 0 bases at V and 4 bases at J, with 10 bases between. The full variable domain, its missing parts supplied by reference TRBV5-1 and TRBJ2-2, is KAGVTQTPRYLIKTRGQQVTLSCSPISGHRSVSWYQQTPGQGLQFLFEYFSETQRNKGNFPGRFSGRQFSNSRSEMNVSTLELGDSALYLCASSLDQGTTGELFFGEGSRLTVL.

V usage is TRBV9 and J usage is TRBJ2-5, with D perhaps matching TRBD1 (7 bases). The tail of the sequence fits TRBJ2-7 better, so the J call may be wrong. This CDR3 region has 14 residues. Per the germline V gene, CDR1 is SGDLS and CDR2 is YYNGEE. CDR3 sequence: CASSPGGNVYEQYF. In DNA form, the CDR3 reads TGTGCCAGCAGCCCAGGGGGGAACGTTTACGAGCAGTACTTC.

The genes are TRBV28 and TRBJ2-3; 8 bases are a match to TRBD2. Per the germline V gene, CDR1 is MDHEN and CDR2 is SYDVKM. The CDR3 runs to 13 residues. J gave up 4 bases and V 5 bases, and 2 bases lay outside the gene matches. The CDR3: CASSPGRADTQYF. CDR3 bases: TGTGCCAGCAGTCCCGGGAGGGCAGATACGCAGTATTTT.

The chain employs TRBV27 and TRBJ2-2; tentative D call: TRBD1 (5 bases). Trimming stripped 0 bases from V and 2 bases from J, with 7 bases between. The germline CDR1 and CDR2 sequences are MNHEY and SMNVEV (reference sequence). CDR3 size: 15 residues. CDR3: CASSLSWTNTGELFF. DNA of the CDR3: TGTGCCAGCAGTTTATCTTGGACAAACACCGGGGAGCTGTTTTTT.

In DNA, the CDR3 is TGTGCCAGCAGTATCCGGGACAGGGGGCCCTACGAGCAGTACTTC. Protein: CASSIRDRGPYEQYF. The chain joins TRBV27 to TRBJ2-7; TRBD1 agrees at 12 bases. The CDR3 spans 15 residues. V lost 5 bases to trimming and J lost 2 bases; unmatched junction nucleotides: 4. CDR1 is MNHEY, CDR2 SMNVEV, per germline (reference sequence).

This clone was picked up a small number of times. The V and J genes are TRBV6-1 and TRBJ1-1; possibly TRBD1 for D (5 bases). The CDR3 runs to 13 residues. Deletions cut 4 bases from V and 2 bases from J, with 8 bases between. In germline, CDR1 is MNHNS, CDR2 SASEGT. The CDR3 DNA is TGTGCCAGCAGTGGACAGCTAAACACTGAAGCTTTCTTT. Protein product: CASSGQLNTEAFF.

As for this clone: One junction end does not reproduce the germline sequence, and a read error may be involved. The chain joins TRBV29-1 to TRBJ2-3; a possible D gene is TRBD2 (6 bases). The CDR3 has 15 amino acids. Looked up from germline, CDR1 is SQVTM and CDR2 is ANQGSEA. The CDR3 loop reads CSAVKLATSTDAQYF. The DNA for the CDR3 is TGCAGCGCTGTCAAACTAGCTACTAGCACAGATGCGCAGTATTTT.

Points on this clone: A junction boundary mismatches the germline segment, possibly from a read error. The CDR3 nucleotides are TGCGCCAGCAGCGAAGACCCCGGACAGGGGGCGTACGAGCAGTACTTC. This gives the protein CASSEDPGQGAYEQYF. The chain is built from TRBV4-1 and TRBJ2-5, with 11 nucleotides matching TRBD1. The J call may be in error: the DNA end matches TRBJ2-7 better. Germline values: CDR1 MGHRA, CDR2 YSYEKL. The CDR3 totals 16 residues.

This clone was seen once. The rearrangement joins TRBV27 to TRBJ2-7; maybe TRBD2 (6 bases). Germline V CDR1 and CDR2: MNHEY, SMNVEV (reference sequence). Trimming removed 10 bases at V and 4 bases at J, with 23 bases between. The CDR3 contains 15 residues. The CDR3 DNA follows: TGTGCCACCGCAAGTCCCGTTGGCGGGGATTACGAGCAGTACTTC. It yields the protein CATASPVGGDYEQYF.